One and the same sample provided the 23 T cell receptor beta chains below, sequenced in a study of blood T cells in healthy people across ages. The second PCR ran about 6 to 12 cycles with a sample-barcoded 5' primer and J-beta primers. TCRdb re-derived calls from the 5' RACE reads in MiXCR, one entry per CDR3 protein. This table has about 780,000 distinct CDR3 sequences, roughly 24% appearing once. These data are also associated with another study on T cells of mothers and their children.

The sequenced sample was blood. Receptor source: a boy aged 10-17 years in good health.

The chain recombines TRBV7-6 with TRBJ2-5; D call uncertain. The J call is uncertain, as TRBJ2-7 better fits the DNA end. The CDR3 is made up of 14 amino acids. Germline lookup yields CDR1 SGHVS and CDR2 FNYEAQ. CDR3 in DNA: TGTGCCAGCAGCTTAGGTCTGGGCAGCAGCGAGCAGTACTTC. Translation: CASSLGLGSSEQYF.

This chain uses TRBV20-1 with TRBJ2-5; 10 bases agree with TRBD2. V lost 1 base, J lost 5 bases, and 10 bases stayed unmatched. Germline lookup yields CDR1 DFQATT and CDR2 SNEGSKA (reference sequence). The CDR3 extends over 16 amino acids. DNA of the CDR3: TGCAGTGCTAGAGTGGCTAGCGGGGGACTCAGGGAGACCCAGTACTTC. Translated: CSARVASGGLRETQYF.

The rearrangement joins TRBV10-3 to TRBJ2-3; 11 bases match TRBD2. Germline CDR1 ENHRY, CDR2 SYGVKD. The V gene end was trimmed by 2 bases and the J gene end by 2 bases; junction bases not matched to a gene: 12. The length of the CDR3 is 19 residues. The CDR3 loop is CAISEQTGLAGGNTDTQYF. DNA for the CDR3: TGTGCCATCAGTGAGCAAACGGGGCTAGCGGGGGGAAACACAGATACGCAGTATTTT.

The V call is TRBV5-1, the J call TRBJ1-3; 10 bases map to TRBD1. This CDR3 is built from 13 residues. The germline V gene encodes CDR1 SGHRS and CDR2 YFSETQ. The V and J ends lost 3 bases and 7 bases, in that order; junction bases with no gene match: 1. CDR3 in DNA: TGCGCCAGCAGCTCGGGACAGGGGAACACCATATATTTT. Translated: CASSSGQGNTIYF. The entire variable domain, with the rest obtained from reference TRBV5-1 and TRBJ1-3, is as follows: KAGVTQTPRYLIKTRGQQVTLSCSPISGHRSVSWYQQTPGQGLQFLFEYFSETQRNKGNFPGRFSGRQFSNSRSEMNVSTLELGDSALYLCASSSGQGNTIYFGEGSWLTVV.

This chain links TRBV12-3 or TRBV12-4 with TRBJ2-1, with D possibly TRBD2 on 6 matching bases. This CDR3 contains 16 residues. The ends were cut back, 2 bases at V and 7 bases at J, with 18 bases in the middle. The CDR3 loop reads CASSLSTRGSWNEQFF. The CDR3 DNA reads TGTGCCAGCAGTTTATCAACCCGGGGGTCCTGGAATGAGCAGTTCTTC.

The J gene is TRBJ1-2, the V gene TRBV10-3; D is possibly TRBD1 (6 bases). V lost 7 bases, J lost 8 bases, and 20 bases lay in between. Germline V gene sequence: CDR1 ENHRY, CDR2 SYGVKD. The CDR3 spans 14 residues. The DNA of the CDR3 is TGTGCCATCACTCCAACGGGGGGCGCGGAAGGCTACACCTTC. Translating it yields CAITPTGGAEGYTF.

The rearrangement joins TRBV7-2 to TRBJ1-4; D is uncertain. The V gene's germline CDR1 is SGHTA and CDR2 FQGNSA. V lost 2 bases and J 8 bases, leaving 9 bases between the germline ends. CDR3 length: 13 residues. The CDR3 spells CASSLSPREKLFF. The DNA for the CDR3 is TGTGCCAGCAGCTTAAGTCCAAGGGAAAAACTGTTTTTT.

J is TRBJ1-1 and V is TRBV2; maybe TRBD1 (5 bases). The V end was cut by 4 bases, the J end by 2 bases, with 17 bases between. CDR1 and CDR2 (germline): SNHLY, FYNNEI. The CDR3 spans 16 residues. The CDR3 sequence: CASSVGAVGFNTEAFF. The CDR3 nucleotides are TGTGCCAGCAGTGTCGGGGCGGTGGGATTTAACACTGAAGCTTTCTTT.

The V and J genes are TRBV7-3 and TRBJ1-6; 7 bases match TRBD1. From germline, CDR1 is SGHTA and CDR2 FQGTGA. Trimming took 4 bases from V and 10 from J; bases not matched to a gene: 10. CDR3 size: 15 residues. The CDR3 reads CASSSQGSGGSPLHF. CDR3 bases: TGTGCCAGCAGCTCACAGGGGTCCGGGGGATCACCCCTCCACTTT.

The chain joins TRBV4-1 to TRBJ1-4, with D unclear. The CDR3 is 14 amino acids. In germline, CDR1 is MGHRA, CDR2 YSYEKL. Trimming took 4 bases from V and 6 from J, leaving 12 bases between them. Here the CDR3 DNA reads TGCGCCAGCAGCCCGCGGGTACAGTATGAAAAACTGTTTTTT. This sequence encodes CASSPRVQYEKLFF.

This clonotype showed up just a few times. The chain has TRBV7-8 and TRBJ2-5; tentatively, D is TRBD1 (6 bases). The DNA end lines up better with TRBJ2-1; the J call may be wrong. The CDR3 totals 12 residues. Germline V gene sequence: CDR1 SGHVS, CDR2 FQNEAQ. CDR3 sequence reads: CASAVGGHEQFF. The CDR3 DNA sequence: TGTGCCAGCGCCGTAGGGGGTCATGAGCAGTTCTTC.

The chain carries TRBV7-9 and TRBJ2-5; D is undetermined. CDR3 size: 11 residues. V gave up 5 bases and J gave up 10 bases, with 11 bases separating them. From germline, CDR1 is SEHNR and CDR2 FQNEAQ (reference sequence). CDR3 sequence reads: CASSRAWDQYF. CDR3 coding DNA: TGTGCCAGCAGCCGGGCGTGGGACCAGTACTTC.

The chain couples TRBV6-1 to TRBJ1-5; the D is unclear. Germline loops: CDR1 MNHNS, CDR2 SASEGT. Trimming pared 1 base from V and 0 bases from J, leaving 10 bases between. The CDR3 length is 16 residues. CDR3 sequence reads: CASSEEGQYSNQPQHF. In nucleotides, the CDR3 is TGTGCCAGCAGTGAAGAGGGTCAGTATAGCAATCAGCCCCAGCATTTT.

The rearrangement links TRBV3-1 to TRBJ2-2; a weak D match, TRBD2 (6 bases). The V and J ends lost 4 bases and 0 bases respectively, with 9 bases between them. Germline assignment: CDR1 LGHDT and CDR2 YNNKEL (reference sequence). The CDR3 runs 15 residues. The CDR3: CASSRGTANTGELFF. CDR3 DNA sequence: TGTGCCAGCAGCCGCGGGACGGCGAACACCGGGGAGCTGTTTTTT. The full variable domain, rest sourced from reference TRBV3-1 and TRBJ2-2, is DTAVSQTPKYLVTQMGNDKSIKCEQNLGHDTMYWYKQDSKKFLKIMFSYNNKELIINETVPNRFSPKSPDKAHLNLHINSLELGDSAVYFCASSRGTANTGELFFGEGSRLTVL.

This clonotype occurred a few times. The chain links TRBV25-1 to TRBJ1-6; tentative D call: TRBD1 (6 bases). This CDR3 is 14 amino acids long. Germline V CDR1 and CDR2: MGHDK, SYGVNS. V was cut by 4 bases and J by 4 bases, with 8 bases left in between. The DNA for the CDR3 is TGTGCCAGCAGTGCACAGGGTTATAATTCACCCCTCCACTTT. Encoded protein: CASSAQGYNSPLHF.

V gene TRBV7-9 combines with J gene TRBJ2-5; weak D call: TRBD2 (7 bases). The V gene lost 1 base and the J gene lost 2 bases, with 17 bases spanning the gap. CDR1 SEHNR and CDR2 FQNEAQ come from the germline V gene (reference sequence). The CDR3 has 17 amino acids. The CDR3 protein is CASSLGLLAGAQETQYF. CDR3 DNA: TGTGCCAGCAGCTTAGGCTTGTTGGCGGGGGCTCAAGAGACCCAGTACTTC.

This chain links TRBV5-1 with TRBJ2-3; D possibly corresponds to TRBD2 (5 bases). With 0 bases removed from V and 1 base from J, the gap between germline ends came to 9 bases. This CDR3 is 15 amino acids long. Germline V gene lookup returns CDR1 SGHRS and CDR2 YFSETQ. CDR3 region: CASSLDGVGTDTQYF. CDR3 coding DNA: TGCGCCAGCAGCTTGGACGGGGTTGGCACAGATACGCAGTATTTT.

The gene calls are TRBV6-5 and TRBJ2-4, with D perhaps matching TRBD2 (5 bases). The germline gives CDR1 MNHEY, CDR2 SVGAGI. The CDR3 spans 15 residues. Trimming removed 5 bases from V and 3 bases from J, with 14 bases in between. CDR3 sequence reads: CASSLPREIKNIQYF. The CDR3 coding sequence is TGTGCCAGCAGTCTACCGAGGGAGATCAAAAACATTCAGTACTTC.

The V gene is TRBV28, the J gene TRBJ2-2; no reliable D call. CDR1 is MDHEN, CDR2 SYDVKM, per germline. Trimming left V 1 base short and J 4 bases short, with 10 bases between. The length of the CDR3 is 15 residues. The CDR3, as DNA: TGTGCCAGCAGTTTATCAAGACTTCTCACCGGGGAGCTGTTTTTT. It codes for CASSLSRLLTGELFF.

This clonotype was seen only a few times. The J gene is TRBJ1-6, the V gene TRBV2; D is ambiguous. Germline loops: CDR1 SNHLY, CDR2 FYNNEI. The CDR3 extends over 12 amino acids. V lost 6 bases, J lost 16 bases, and 16 bases lay in between. This CDR3 reads CASRGHQDALHF. The CDR3 coding sequence is TGTGCCAGCAGGGGCCACCAGGACGCTCTCCACTTT.

V is TRBV20-1 and J is TRBJ2-4; 8 positions match TRBD2. The CDR3 extends over 16 amino acids. Germline values: CDR1 DFQATT, CDR2 SNEGSKA (reference sequence). V shed 0 bases and J 0 bases; nucleotides not matched to a gene: 4. The CDR3 here is CSARDREGLAKNIQYF. CDR3 DNA sequence: TGCAGTGCTAGAGATCGGGAGGGACTAGCCAAAAACATTCAGTACTTC.

The chain carries TRBV15 and TRBJ2-7; 9 nucleotides agree with TRBD1. The CDR3 runs to 16 residues. Looked up from germline, CDR1 is LNHNV and CDR2 is YYDKDF (reference sequence). The ends lost 1 base at V and 6 bases at J; junction bases unmatched: 10. CDR3 sequence reads: CATSRAISQGAGEQYF. Here the CDR3 DNA reads TGTGCCACCAGCAGAGCAATATCACAGGGGGCCGGCGAGCAGTACTTC.

Here the CDR3 reads CASSLGLAGAREETQYF. CDR3 sequence (DNA): TGTGCCAGCAGCTTAGGACTAGCGGGGGCGCGAGAAGAGACCCAGTACTTC. The V gene is TRBV7-9, the J gene TRBJ2-1; 12 bases fit TRBD2. The DNA end lines up better with TRBJ2-5; the J call may be wrong. The CDR3 length is 17 residues. Germline V gives CDR1 SEHNR, CDR2 FQNEAQ (reference sequence).